The clone carrying this T cell receptor beta chain has just one count. Antigen unknown. These data are taken from a study of cytomegalovirus exposure and HLA in healthy donors. Per germline, CDR1 MNHEY and CDR2 SMNVEV (reference sequence). CDR3 length equals 15 residues. Trimming took 6 bases from V and 0 from J, leaving 12 bases between them. This PCR relied on a set of 60 Vbeta primers and 13 Jbeta primers. Produced via immunoSEQ multiplex PCR; TCRdb's table is partial and in-frame only. The sample shows around 100,000 clones, 84% of them seen only once. Findings and caveats of the study: A later analysis reportedly identified an Asian-associated ancestry cluster as carrying fewer N-insertions than the approximately 730-donor mean.

This clonotype originated in a woman under 30 in good health and CMV-seronegative. The chain carries TRBV27 and TRBJ1-5, with a possible D match to TRBD1 (6 bases). The source material was PBMCs. The CDR3 loop is CASRPGTSSNQPQHF. CDR3 bases: TGTGCCAGCAGGCCCGGGACATCTAGCAATCAGCCCCAGCATTTT.